A selection of T cell receptor beta chains follows, all from one sample in a study of T cells after yellow fever vaccination. TCRdb reprocessed the 5' RACE reads via MiXCR and lists one record per CDR3 protein. The data contain about 300,000 distinct CDR3 sequences, 3% to 4.5% of them singletons. Material: PBMCs, obtained 5 days after the yellow fever booster vaccination. Every receptor here comes from a man between 18 and 35 years old who received the YFV17D yellow fever vaccine. Both conserved end residues are part of each CDR3. The D gene is left open where the match is weak. Clone size appears in some rows only: once, few, many, or a class for an expanded clone.

v_call	j_call	d_call	clone_size	cdr3_aa	cdr3_nt
TRBV7-9	TRBJ2-7	TRBD1	.	CASNLGQGAGYEQYF	TGTGCCAGCAACCTCGGACAGGGGGCTGGCTACGAGCAGTACTTC
TRBV5-1	TRBJ1-2	.	.	CASSLTLSRSDGYTF	TGCGCCAGCAGCTTGACCCTTTCCAGATCAGATGGCTACACCTTC
TRBV2	TRBJ2-2	TRBD2	many	CASMLLSGGTGELFF	TGTGCCAGCATGTTGCTTAGCGGGGGCACCGGGGAGCTGTTTTTT
TRBV7-9	TRBJ1-1	.	few	CASSLALGSTEAFF	TGTGCCAGCAGCTTAGCGCTAGGCAGTACTGAAGCTTTCTTT
TRBV18	TRBJ2-1	TRBD2	.	CASSPYTLAGGHNEQFF	TGTGCCAGCTCACCGTACACACTAGCGGGGGGGCACAATGAGCAGTTCTTC
TRBV5-5	TRBJ1-1	.	.	CASSLGARQYAFF	TGTGCCAGCAGCTTGGGGGCTCGACAATATGCTTTCTTT
TRBV20-1	TRBJ1-5	.	.	CSVASGHDNNQPQHF	TGCAGTGTCGCGAGTGGGCACGATAACAATCAGCCCCAGCATTTT
TRBV7-3	TRBJ2-2	.	once	CASCFTGAGELFF	TGTGCCAGCTGCTTTACGGGAGCCGGGGAGCTGTTTTTT
TRBV5-4	TRBJ2-3	.	many	CASSSTDTDTQYF	TGTGCCAGCAGCTCGACTGACACAGATACGCAGTATTTT
TRBV21-1	TRBJ1-5	.	.	CASSNRGPCNQPQHF	TGTGCCAGCAGCAACCGTGGGCCGTGCAATCAGCCCCAGCATTTT
TRBV24-1	TRBJ1-1	.	few	CATSDPGGSWEDTEAFF	TGTGCCACCAGTGACCCGGGGGGTTCATGGGAGGACACTGAAGCTTTCTTT
TRBV23-1	TRBJ2-7	TRBD1	.	CASSQSGTGGGYEQYF	TGCGCCAGCAGTCAGTCCGGGACAGGGGGCGGTTACGAGCAGTACTTC
TRBV18	TRBJ2-3	.	few	CASSPGGKRDTQYF	TGTGCCAGCTCACCGGGCGGGAAAAGGGATACGCAGTATTTT
TRBV9	TRBJ1-5	.	many	CASSPSAQANQPQHF	TGTGCCAGCAGCCCGAGCGCACAGGCGAATCAGCCCCAGCATTTT
TRBV5-1	TRBJ2-3	.	many	CASSSQGYTDTQYF	TGCGCCAGCAGCTCACAGGGCTACACAGATACGCAGTATTTT
TRBV3-1	TRBJ2-3	.	many	CASSQGPTDTQYF	TGTGCCAGCAGCCAAGGCCCCACAGATACGCAGTATTTT
TRBV7-9	TRBJ2-2	TRBD1	.	CASSTPGTENTGELFF	TGTGCCAGCAGCACCCCCGGGACAGAGAACACCGGGGAGCTGTTTTTT
TRBV24-1	TRBJ1-2	.	.	CATSDQGRHYTF	TGTGCCACCAGTGATCAAGGACGGCACTACACCTTC
TRBV12-3/TRBV12-4	TRBJ2-3	.	many	CASSFLGLATDTQYF	TGTGCCAGCAGTTTTTTGGGTCTAGCAACAGATACGCAGTATTTT
TRBV2	TRBJ2-3	TRBD1	.	CASMGGTGGVADTQYF	TGTGCCAGCATGGGAGGGACAGGGGGTGTAGCAGATACGCAGTATTTT
TRBV15	TRBJ1-6	.	few	CATRNGRGTNSPLHF	TGTGCCACCAGGAACGGCCGAGGGACTAATTCACCCCTCCACTTT
TRBV25-1	TRBJ1-2	TRBD1	.	CASSRGTGDNYGYTF	TGTGCCAGCAGTAGAGGGACAGGGGACAACTATGGCTACACCTTC
TRBV7-3	TRBJ2-2	.	few	CASSSPQDRELFF	TGTGCCAGCAGCTCCCCGCAGGACCGGGAGCTGTTTTTT
TRBV6-1	TRBJ1-5	.	few	CASRMGGAHQPQHF	TGTGCCAGCAGGATGGGTGGGGCCCATCAGCCCCAGCATTTT
TRBV5-5	TRBJ1-1	.	.	CASSLGQPEAFF	TGTGCCAGCAGCTTGGGACAGCCTGAAGCTTTCTTT
TRBV5-1	TRBJ2-3	.	many	CASSPPRTVEDTQYF	TGCGCCAGCAGCCCACCCCGGACTGTCGAAGATACGCAGTATTTT
TRBV4-3	TRBJ1-2	TRBD1	few	CASSQADYGTGSTGYTF	TGCGCCAGCAGCCAAGCGGACTATGGGACAGGCTCCACGGGCTACACCTTC
TRBV5-6	TRBJ1-2	.	.	CASSPGGHLGYTF	TGTGCCAGCAGCCCCGGCGGCCACCTCGGCTACACCTTC
TRBV28	TRBJ2-3	.	many	CASSPRGLRDTQYF	TGTGCCAGCAGTCCGCGCGGGCTGCGAGATACGCAGTATTTT
TRBV20-1	TRBJ2-3	TRBD2	.	CSASGLIASGGTDTQYF	TGCAGTGCTAGCGGACTTATAGCTAGCGGGGGTACAGATACGCAGTATTTT
TRBV4-3	TRBJ1-4	TRBD1	many	CASSQGGDRVVREKLFF	TGCGCCAGCAGCCAGGGGGGGGACAGGGTTGTAAGGGAAAAACTGTTTTTT
TRBV7-3	TRBJ2-2	.	many	CASSSDPNTGELFF	TGTGCCAGCAGCTCTGATCCTAACACCGGGGAGCTGTTTTTT
TRBV4-1	TRBJ2-2	.	many	CASSQGRGDNTGELFF	TGCGCCAGCAGCCAAGGACGGGGAGATAACACCGGGGAGCTGTTTTTT
TRBV6-6	TRBJ2-5	.	.	CASSPPLEGQYF	TGTGCCAGCAGCCCCCCCTTGGAGGGCCAGTACTTC
TRBV6-2/TRBV6-3	TRBJ1-5	.	many	CASSYGFGTTYQPQHF	TGTGCCAGCAGTTACGGATTCGGGACAACTTATCAGCCCCAGCATTTT
TRBV4-1	TRBJ1-1	.	.	CASRGALRNTEAFF	TGCGCCAGCAGGGGGGCGTTGAGAAACACTGAAGCTTTCTTT
TRBV30	TRBJ2-7	.	few	CAWNREGGEQYF	TGTGCCTGGAACAGGGAGGGCGGCGAGCAGTACTTC
TRBV5-1	TRBJ1-2	.	few	CASSLNDRSSGYGYTF	TGCGCCAGCAGCTTGAATGACAGGTCATCTGGGTATGGCTACACCTTC
TRBV24-1	TRBJ1-2	.	.	CATSDRTHYGYTF	TGTGCCACCAGTGACCGGACCCACTATGGCTACACCTTC
TRBV7-6	TRBJ2-7	TRBD1	.	CASSLDPGQNYEQYF	TGTGCCAGCAGCTTAGACCCGGGACAGAACTACGAGCAGTACTTC
TRBV5-1	TRBJ2-3	TRBD1	.	CASSFRDRDADTQYF	TGCGCCAGCAGCTTCCGGGACAGGGATGCGGATACGCAGTATTTT
TRBV4-2	TRBJ2-7	.	many	CASSRDSGDYEQYF	TGTGCCAGCAGCCGCGACTCAGGAGATTACGAGCAGTACTTC
TRBV7-9	TRBJ1-3	.	.	CASSTSRTPGNTIYF	TGTGCCAGCAGTACGAGCCGGACACCTGGAAACACCATATATTTT
TRBV6-5	TRBJ2-5	.	.	CASSYHQETQETQYF	TGTGCCAGCAGTTATCATCAGGAAACACAAGAGACCCAGTACTTC
TRBV4-3	TRBJ2-6	.	few	CASSQDVQGLTGANVLTF	TGCGCCAGCAGCCAAGATGTGCAGGGACTCACTGGGGCCAACGTCCTGACTTTC
TRBV12-3/TRBV12-4	TRBJ1-2	TRBD1	.	CASSYGTGGSYGYTF	TGTGCCAGCAGTTACGGGACAGGGGGCAGCTATGGCTACACCTTC
TRBV6-2/TRBV6-3	TRBJ2-3	TRBD1	.	CASSYSGQGKADTQYF	TGTGCCAGCAGTTACTCGGGACAGGGCAAAGCAGATACGCAGTATTTT
TRBV19	TRBJ1-5	.	.	CASSPAGTQRGPQHF	TGTGCCAGTAGCCCTGCCGGGACGCAAAGAGGGCCCCAGCATTTT
TRBV12-3/TRBV12-4	TRBJ2-1	.	many	CASSLGAPYNEQFF	TGTGCCAGCAGTTTGGGGGCCCCCTACAATGAGCAGTTCTTC
TRBV12-3/TRBV12-4	TRBJ1-3	.	few	CASRPRALVYSGNTIYF	TGTGCCAGCAGACCCCGGGCGCTGGTCTACTCTGGAAACACCATATATTTT
TRBV4-3	TRBJ1-6	.	many	CASSQEIGSPLHF	TGCGCCAGCAGCCAAGAAATCGGTTCACCCCTCCACTTT
TRBV4-3	TRBJ2-3	.	many	CASSQGGARTDTQYF	TGCGCCAGCAGCCAAGGCGGGGCCCGCACAGATACGCAGTATTTT
TRBV20-1	TRBJ2-3	TRBD1	.	CSARGSRGPDTQYF	TGCAGTGCTAGAGGCTCGAGGGGGCCAGATACGCAGTATTTT
TRBV19	TRBJ1-2	.	many	CASKGNGYTF	TGTGCCAGTAAAGGGAATGGCTACACCTTC